The present T cell receptor (beta chain) was sequenced within a study of OX40 agonist ivuxolimab in advanced cancers. Regarding the study as a whole: Those patients achieving a partial response at 0.1-3.0 mg/kg showed among the lowest clonal expansion.

Per the germline V gene, CDR1 is SEHNR and CDR2 is FQNEAQ (reference sequence). Trimming pared 1 base from V and 5 bases from J, leaving 5 bases between. CDR3 length equals 12 residues. Clones were read by immunoSEQ multiplex PCR, and TCRdb kept only the in-frame ones, dropping some. The sample lists 65,000 to 100,000 clones; about 80% were seen once. On this clone: What it binds is not known.

This material consisted of CD4+ or CD8+ T cells sorted from blood, taken in a trial of the OX40 agonist ivuxolimab. This sequence was found in an adult with an advanced solid tumor such as melanoma, head and neck, liver or kidney cancer. The genes are TRBV7-9 and TRBJ1-2; D is undetermined. The CDR3 nucleotides are TGTGCCAGCAGCTTAGGGGGATATGGCTACACCTTC. Its protein product is CASSLGGYGYTF.